The entry below gives a single TCR beta chain sequence along with its context. Its specificity is unknown. Each and every patient relapsed after autologous stem cell transplantation, and patients got differing brentuximab vedotin exposure. Best responses fell into complete response, partial response or progressive disease. V was cut by 4 bases and J by 2 bases, with 15 bases left in between. The CDR3 sequence is 16 residues long. Germline loops: CDR1 MNHEY, CDR2 SMNVEV (reference sequence). The assay was immunoSEQ multiplex PCR, and TCRdb's table has in-frame clones only and misses some. The data show approximately 5,100 clones, with roughly 70% seen just once and about 61% held by the top ten. The data were obtained in a study of PD-1 blockade in classical Hodgkin lymphoma. For the study at large: A 3 mg/kg intravenous dose of nivolumab was received by patients every 2 weeks. Study findings and constraints: Similar baseline diversity was found in complete responders and newly diagnosed patients. Repertoire differences lack defined causes, possibly disease activity or prior therapy.

This sample comprised peripheral blood mononuclear cells (PBMCs), obtained before the second cycle of nivolumab. The origin of this receptor is a human donor with classical Hodgkin lymphoma. The chain uses TRBV27 and TRBJ2-1; D is unclear. The CDR3 sequence: CASSSDASRAYNEQFF. CDR3 coding DNA: TGTGCCAGCAGTTCGGATGCCTCTCGGGCCTACAATGAGCAGTTCTTC.